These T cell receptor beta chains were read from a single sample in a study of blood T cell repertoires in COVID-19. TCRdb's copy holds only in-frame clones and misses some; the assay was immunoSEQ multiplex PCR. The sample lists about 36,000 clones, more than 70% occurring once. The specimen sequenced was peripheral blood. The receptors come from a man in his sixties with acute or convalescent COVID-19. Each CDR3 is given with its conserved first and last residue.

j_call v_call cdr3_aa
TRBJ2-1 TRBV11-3 CASSSRDRGLNEQFF
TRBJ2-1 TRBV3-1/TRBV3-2 CASSLATPRGNEQFF
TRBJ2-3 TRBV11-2 CASSYSGDTQYF
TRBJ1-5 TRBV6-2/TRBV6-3 CASSYYTKSNQPQHF
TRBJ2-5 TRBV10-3 CAIGASTETQYF
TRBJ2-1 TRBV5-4 CASSPGLAGGSEQFF
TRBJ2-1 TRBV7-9 CASSGSGGFSNEQFF
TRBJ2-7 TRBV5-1 CASRAQGAHEQYF
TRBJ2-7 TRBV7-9 CASSLRTELSYEQYF
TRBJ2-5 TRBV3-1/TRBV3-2 CASTPRSYQETQYF
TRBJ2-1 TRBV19 CASSIGREGLDHYNEQFF
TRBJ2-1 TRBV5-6 CASSSLAGVRYNEQFF
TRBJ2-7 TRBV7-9 CASSPLGRGTYEQYF
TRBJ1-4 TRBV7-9 CASSLSQGGEKLFF
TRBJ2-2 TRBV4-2 CASSQDGGRGGTGELFF
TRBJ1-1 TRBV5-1 CASSLEGGTEAFF
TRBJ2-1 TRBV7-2 CASSLVLRGRGSYNEQFF
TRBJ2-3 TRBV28 CASRVAGGRGSTDTQYF
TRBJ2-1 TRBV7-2 CASSFRGIGYNEQFF
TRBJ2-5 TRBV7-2 CAGGGETQYF